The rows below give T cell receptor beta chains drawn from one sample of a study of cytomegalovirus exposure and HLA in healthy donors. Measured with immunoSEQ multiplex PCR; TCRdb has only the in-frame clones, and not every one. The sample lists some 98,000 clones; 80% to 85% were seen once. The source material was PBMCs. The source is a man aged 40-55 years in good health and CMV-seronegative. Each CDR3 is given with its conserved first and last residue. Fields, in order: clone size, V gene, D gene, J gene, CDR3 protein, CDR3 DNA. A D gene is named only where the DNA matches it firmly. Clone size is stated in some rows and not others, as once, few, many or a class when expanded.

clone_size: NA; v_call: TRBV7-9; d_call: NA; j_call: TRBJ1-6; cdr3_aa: CASSLLRGNASPLHF; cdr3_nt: TGTGCCAGCAGCTTACTTCGGGGTAATGCCTCACCCCTCCACTTT
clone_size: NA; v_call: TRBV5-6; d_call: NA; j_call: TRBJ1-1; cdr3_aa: CASSLRQGAFF; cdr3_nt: TGTGCCAGCAGCTTGAGACAAGGAGCTTTCTTT
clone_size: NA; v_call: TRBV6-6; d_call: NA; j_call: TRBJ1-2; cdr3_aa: CASSYSDGSLGTF; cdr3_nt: TGTGCCAGCAGTTACTCCGACGGGAGCCTGGGCACCTTC
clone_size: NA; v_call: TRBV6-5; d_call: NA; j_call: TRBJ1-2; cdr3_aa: CASSRRTGSVGYTF; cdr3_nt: TGTGCCAGCAGTAGGCGTACAGGGTCCGTCGGCTACACCTTC
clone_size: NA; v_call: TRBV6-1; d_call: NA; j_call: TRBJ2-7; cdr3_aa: CASSGVVRLVYEQYF; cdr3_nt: TGTGCCAGCAGTGGAGTGGTCCGTTTGGTCTACGAGCAGTACTTC
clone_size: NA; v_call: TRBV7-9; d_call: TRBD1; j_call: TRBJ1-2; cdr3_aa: CASSLTGTGDYTF; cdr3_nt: TGTGCCAGCAGCTTAACCGGGACAGGGGACTACACCTTC
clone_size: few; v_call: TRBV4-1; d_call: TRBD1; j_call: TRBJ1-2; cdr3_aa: CASSERQGGNHGYTF; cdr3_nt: TGCGCCAGCAGCGAAAGACAGGGGGGAAACCATGGCTACACCTTC
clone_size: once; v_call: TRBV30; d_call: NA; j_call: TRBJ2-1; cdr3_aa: CAWSAPDEQFF; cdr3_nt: TGTGCCTGGAGTGCACCAGATGAGCAGTTCTTC
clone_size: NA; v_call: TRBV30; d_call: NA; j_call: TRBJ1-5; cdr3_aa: CAWSPGSANQPQHF; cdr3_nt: TGTGCCTGGAGCCCGGGGAGTGCCAATCAGCCCCAGCATTTT
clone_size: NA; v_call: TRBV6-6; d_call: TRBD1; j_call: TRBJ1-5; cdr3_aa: CASRRTGDHQPQHF; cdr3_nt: TGTGCCAGCAGGCGGACAGGGGACCATCAGCCCCAGCATTTT
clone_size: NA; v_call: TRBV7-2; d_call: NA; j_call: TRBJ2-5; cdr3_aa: CASSLVLIRETQYF; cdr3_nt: TGTGCCAGCAGCTTAGTTCTGATTCGGGAGACCCAGTACTTC
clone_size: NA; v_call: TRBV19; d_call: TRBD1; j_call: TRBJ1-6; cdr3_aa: CASSARDRGNSPLHF; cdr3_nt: TGTGCCAGTAGTGCCCGGGACAGGGGAAATTCACCCCTCCACTTT
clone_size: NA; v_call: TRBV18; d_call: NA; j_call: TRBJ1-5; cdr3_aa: CASSPLDTGPQHF; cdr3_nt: TGTGCCAGCTCACCGTTAGATACGGGGCCCCAGCATTTT
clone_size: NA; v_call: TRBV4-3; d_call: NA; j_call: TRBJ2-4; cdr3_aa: CASSQGRGAKNIQYF; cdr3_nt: TGCGCCAGCAGCCAAGGCAGGGGAGCCAAAAACATTCAGTACTTC
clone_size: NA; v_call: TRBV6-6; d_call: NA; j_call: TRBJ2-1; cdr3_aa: CASSYGQGSYNEQFF; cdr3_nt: TGTGCCAGCAGTTACGGCCAGGGCTCCTACAATGAGCAGTTCTTC
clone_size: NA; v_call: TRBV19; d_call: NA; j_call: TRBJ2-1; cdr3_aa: CASSRGVSQFF; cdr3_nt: TGTGCCAGTAGTCGGGGAGTGTCGCAGTTCTTC
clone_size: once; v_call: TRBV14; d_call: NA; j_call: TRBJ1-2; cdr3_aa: CASSQEVRSGGYTF; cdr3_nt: TGTGCCAGCAGCCAAGAAGTCCGGTCCGGGGGCTACACCTTC
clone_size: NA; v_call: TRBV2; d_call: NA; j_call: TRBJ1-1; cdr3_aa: CASRGQQAFTEAFF; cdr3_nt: TGTGCCAGCAGGGGGCAGCAAGCGTTCACTGAAGCTTTCTTT
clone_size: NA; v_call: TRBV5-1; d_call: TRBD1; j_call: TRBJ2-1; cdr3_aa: CASSSFSRQGDEQFF; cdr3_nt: TGCGCCAGCAGCTCCTTTTCCAGACAGGGCGATGAGCAGTTCTTC
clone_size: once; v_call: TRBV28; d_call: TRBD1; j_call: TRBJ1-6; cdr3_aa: CASSQGTGSPYNSPLHF; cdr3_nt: TGTGCCAGCAGTCAAGGGACAGGGAGCCCCTATAATTCACCCCTCCACTTT
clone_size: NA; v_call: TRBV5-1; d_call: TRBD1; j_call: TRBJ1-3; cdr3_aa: CASSKSGDSQGNTIYF; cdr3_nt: TGCGCCAGCAGCAAGTCCGGGGACAGCCAAGGAAACACCATATATTTT
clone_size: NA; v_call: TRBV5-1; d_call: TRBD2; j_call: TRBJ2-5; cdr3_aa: CASSLSVAGGKETQYF; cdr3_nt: TGCGCCAGCAGCTTATCGGTAGCGGGGGGGAAAGAGACCCAGTACTTC
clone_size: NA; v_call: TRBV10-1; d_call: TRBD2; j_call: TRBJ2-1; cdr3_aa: CASSVGLAIDEQFF; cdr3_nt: TGCGCCAGCAGTGTCGGACTAGCCATCGATGAGCAGTTCTTC
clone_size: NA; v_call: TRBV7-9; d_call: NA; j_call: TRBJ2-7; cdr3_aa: CSSSLPGSYEQYF; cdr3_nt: TGTTCCAGCAGCTTACCGGGCTCCTACGAGCAGTACTTC
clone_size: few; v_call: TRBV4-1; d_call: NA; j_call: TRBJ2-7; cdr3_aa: CASSQGRGEIYEQYF; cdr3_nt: TGCGCCAGCAGCCAAGGAAGGGGTGAGATCTACGAGCAGTACTTC
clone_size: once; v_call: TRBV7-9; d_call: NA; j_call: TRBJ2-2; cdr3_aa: CASSLATGSGELFF; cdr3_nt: TGTGCCAGCAGCTTAGCTACAGGGTCCGGGGAGCTGTTTTTT
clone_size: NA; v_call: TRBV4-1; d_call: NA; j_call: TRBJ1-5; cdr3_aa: CASSQGTDSNQPQHF; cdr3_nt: TGCGCCAGCAGCCAAGGGACAGATAGCAATCAGCCCCAGCATTTT
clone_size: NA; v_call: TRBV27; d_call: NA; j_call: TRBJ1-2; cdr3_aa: CASRGGYGYTF; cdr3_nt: TGTGCCAGCCGGGGTGGCTATGGCTACACCTTC
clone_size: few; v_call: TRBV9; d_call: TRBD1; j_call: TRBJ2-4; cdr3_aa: CASSKRQGALGDIQYF; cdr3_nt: TGTGCCAGCAGCAAGCGACAGGGGGCGTTGGGGGACATTCAGTACTTC
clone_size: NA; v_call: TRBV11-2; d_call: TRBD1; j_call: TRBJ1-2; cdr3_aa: CASSLDGTVYGYTF; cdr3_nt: TGTGCCAGCAGCTTAGACGGGACAGTTTATGGCTACACCTTC
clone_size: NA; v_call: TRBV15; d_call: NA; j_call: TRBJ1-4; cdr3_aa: CATSRGGANEKLFF; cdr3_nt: TGTGCCACCAGCAGAGGGGGGGCTAATGAAAAACTGTTTTTT
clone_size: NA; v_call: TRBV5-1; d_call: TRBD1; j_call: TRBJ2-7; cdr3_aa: CASSLAPTGTSYEQYF; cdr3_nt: TGCGCCAGCAGCTTGGCCCCGACAGGGACCTCCTACGAGCAGTACTTC
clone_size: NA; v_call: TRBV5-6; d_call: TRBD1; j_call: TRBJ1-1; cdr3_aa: CASTATGGPEAFF; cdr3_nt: TGTGCCAGCACCGCGACAGGGGGCCCTGAAGCTTTCTTT
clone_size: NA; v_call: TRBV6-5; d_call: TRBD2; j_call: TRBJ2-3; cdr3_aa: CASSSPGGLSTDTQYF; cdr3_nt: TGTGCCAGCAGTTCCCCGGGGGGGCTCAGCACAGATACGCAGTATTTT
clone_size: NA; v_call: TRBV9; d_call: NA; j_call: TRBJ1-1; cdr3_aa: CASSVGHVRDTEAFF; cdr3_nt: TGTGCCAGCAGCGTAGGTCATGTCAGGGACACTGAAGCTTTCTTT
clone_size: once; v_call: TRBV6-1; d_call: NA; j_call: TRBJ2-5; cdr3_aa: CASSPQGFPTGEQYF; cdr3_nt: TGTGCCAGCAGTCCCCAGGGATTCCCGACGGGGGAGCAGTACTTC
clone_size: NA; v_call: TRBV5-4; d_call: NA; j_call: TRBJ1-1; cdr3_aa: CASRHRDTNTEAFF; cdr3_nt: TGTGCCAGCAGACACCGGGACACAAACACTGAAGCTTTCTTT
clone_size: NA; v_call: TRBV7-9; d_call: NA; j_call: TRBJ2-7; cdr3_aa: CASSLGVGSYEQYF; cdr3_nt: TGTGCCAGCAGCTTAGGCGTGGGCAGCTACGAGCAGTACTTC